One sample yielded the 21 T cell receptor beta chains listed below, sequenced in a study of preoperative IRX-2 immunotherapy in early breast cancer. This table comes from immunoSEQ multiplex PCR, and its TCRdb copy is limited to in-frame clones, with some not included. Of 23,000 or so clones listed, 85% to 90% are singletons. Noted treatment: preoperative locoregional IRX-2 cytokine immunotherapy. Sequencing was performed on tumor tissue, taken after IRX-2 immunotherapy. These receptors originate from a human donor with breast cancer.

This chain links TRBV10-3 with TRBJ1-4; weak D call: TRBD1 (6 bases). CDR3 length: 13 residues. V was pared by 3 bases and J by 8 bases, with 10 bases between. Germline CDR1 ENHRY, CDR2 SYGVKD. CDR3 protein: CAISERQGEKLFF. CDR3 DNA sequence: TGTGCCATCAGTGAAAGGCAGGGGGAAAAACTGTTTTTT.

The chain carries TRBV7-9 and TRBJ2-1, with TRBD2 matching 8 bases. CDR1 is SEHNR and CDR2 is FQNEAQ in the germline V gene (reference sequence). The CDR3 covers 15 residues. The J segment lost 0 bases and the V segment lost 5 bases, leaving 3 bases of the junction unmatched. CDR3 in DNA: TGTGCCAGCAGCCAGCGGGGGATCTCCTACAATGAGCAGTTCTTC. This gives the protein CASSQRGISYNEQFF.

This clone was seen once. The DNA for the CDR3 is TGTGCCAGTAGTGGGACAGGGGTTGTGGAGACCCAGTACTTC. Its translation: CASSGTGVVETQYF. J is TRBJ2-5 and V is TRBV19; the match to TRBD1 covers 10 bases. The V segment lost 5 bases and the J segment 5 bases; nucleotides outside the gene matches: 5. The CDR3 is made up of 14 amino acids. CDR1 is LNHDA, CDR2 SQIVND, per germline (reference sequence).

The CDR3 DNA reads as TGTGCCAGCAGTGATGGGACAGGGGGTAACTATGGCTACACCTTC. Amino acids: CASSDGTGGNYGYTF. The chain uses TRBV27 and TRBJ1-2; 11 nucleotides align to TRBD1. Germline V gives CDR1 MNHEY, CDR2 SMNVEV (reference sequence). This CDR3 has 15 amino acids. The V segment lost 5 bases and the J segment 1 base; nucleotides outside the gene matches: 3.

The chain couples TRBV4-3 to TRBJ2-2, with 10 bases lining up with TRBD1. The CDR3 contains 17 residues. From germline, CDR1 is LGHNA and CDR2 YSLEER. With 1 base clipped from V and 5 bases from J, the junction kept 7 bases outside the gene matches. The CDR3 is CASSQAVPGQGTGELFF. In DNA form, the CDR3 reads TGCGCCAGCAGCCAAGCGGTCCCGGGACAGGGGACCGGGGAGCTGTTTTTT.

The chain recombines TRBV7-9 with TRBJ1-1; the D gene is possibly TRBD1 (6 bases). The germline V gene has CDR1 SEHNR and CDR2 FQNEAQ (reference sequence). The V and J ends lost 5 bases and 3 bases respectively, with 13 bases between them. The CDR3 covers 14 residues. The CDR3 bases are TGTGCCAGCAGCGCGATACAGGGACACACTGAAGCTTTCTTT. Amino acid sequence: CASSAIQGHTEAFF.

This chain connects TRBV7-9 to TRBJ2-7; D not certain. The germline V gene has CDR1 SEHNR and CDR2 FQNEAQ (reference sequence). With 5 bases removed from V and 4 bases from J, the gap between germline ends came to 27 bases. The CDR3 is 18 amino acids. The CDR3 nucleotides are TGTGCCAGCAGCCATCCTCCTTATGAGGAGAGTAAGAGTTACGAGCAGTACTTC. Its protein is CASSHPPYEESKSYEQYF.

The V and J genes are TRBV9 and TRBJ2-7, with D possibly TRBD1 on 6 matching bases. Germline lookup yields CDR1 SGDLS and CDR2 YYNGEE. The germline V and J ends were trimmed by 0 bases and 5 bases, with 15 bases remaining between them. CDR3 length: 15 amino acids. As DNA, the CDR3 is TGTGCCAGCAGCGTAGGAATACAGGGTAAGGACGAGCAGTACTTC. Its translation: CASSVGIQGKDEQYF.

The chain is built from TRBV15 and TRBJ2-2; D may be TRBD2 (6 bases). CDR3 length: 15 residues. Per germline, CDR1 LNHNV and CDR2 YYDKDF (reference sequence). V lost 5 bases, J lost 0 bases, and 10 bases lay in between. CDR3 in amino acids: CATSRDLPNTGELFF. The CDR3 coding sequence is TGTGCCACCAGCCGGGACTTGCCGAACACCGGGGAGCTGTTTTTT.

The V gene is TRBV6-1, the J gene TRBJ2-3; 9 nucleotides match TRBD1. The CDR3 is 15 amino acids. Germline V gene lookup returns CDR1 MNHNS and CDR2 SASEGT. Unmatched junction bases numbered 8, after V lost 4 bases and J lost 6 bases. DNA for the CDR3: TGTGCCAGCAGTGGACAGGGGGTTCCGGGGGATACGCAGTATTTT. Translation: CASSGQGVPGDTQYF.

The V gene is TRBV28, the J gene TRBJ2-1; D perhaps matches TRBD2 (5 bases). The CDR3 length is 13 residues. In germline, CDR1 is MDHEN, CDR2 SYDVKM. The V end lost 4 bases, the J end lost 4 bases, and 8 bases lay between the germline ends. The CDR3 DNA reads as TGTGCCAGCAGTTCGACTACTTACAATGAGCAGTTCTTC. Its protein is CASSSTTYNEQFF.

The chain joins TRBV2 to TRBJ2-1; 10 nucleotides align to TRBD2. The CDR3 sequence is 15 residues long. CDR1 SNHLY and CDR2 FYNNEI come from the germline V gene. V shed 5 bases and J 9 bases; nucleotides not matched to a gene: 10. CDR3 in DNA: TGTGCCAGCAGTCATAACAGCGGGGGGGCTATTGAGCAGTTCTTC. Encoded protein: CASSHNSGGAIEQFF.

The chain recombines TRBV5-5 with TRBJ2-5; D gene ambiguous. The CDR3 consists of 14 residues. Germline CDR1 SGHKS, CDR2 YYEKEE (reference sequence). V lost 0 bases and J lost 2, with 8 bases in between. CDR3 DNA sequence: TGTGCCAGCAGCTTGGGTGGCGGACAAGAGACCCAGTACTTC. This codes for CASSLGGGQETQYF.

J is TRBJ1-4 and V is TRBV18; a possible D gene is TRBD1 (5 bases). Trimming cost V 2 bases and J 0 bases, with 10 bases left between them. Germline lookup yields CDR1 KGHSH and CDR2 LQKENI. The length of the CDR3 is 16 residues. As DNA, the CDR3 is TGTGCCAGCTCACCAAGGTCGACAGCAACTAATGAAAAACTGTTTTTT. This gives the protein CASSPRSTATNEKLFF.

The chain employs TRBV29-1 and TRBJ2-6, with TRBD1 as a possible D gene (5 bases). Trimming took 5 bases from V and 0 from J, leaving 14 bases between them. The CDR3 length is 16 residues. Germline values: CDR1 SQVTM, CDR2 ANQGSEA. The CDR3 region is CSVNLGRDSGANVLTF. The CDR3 DNA reads as TGCAGCGTTAACTTGGGCAGGGACTCTGGGGCCAACGTCCTGACTTTC.

The rearrangement links TRBV7-2 to TRBJ1-1, with TRBD1 matching over 12 bases. After removal of 1 base from V and 6 bases from J, the junction contained 3 bases not matched to a gene. Germline V lookup: CDR1 SGHTA, CDR2 FQGNSA. CDR3 length: 15 residues. The CDR3: CASSLVGTGGSEAFF. The CDR3 nucleotides are TGTGCCAGCAGCTTAGTAGGGACAGGGGGCTCTGAAGCTTTCTTT.

The chain carries TRBV5-8 and TRBJ1-1; no definite D call. The CDR3 extends over 13 amino acids. The germline V and J ends were trimmed by 5 bases and 0 bases, with 8 bases remaining between them. Germline CDR1 is SGHTS and CDR2 is YDEGEE. CDR3: CASSRTLNTEAFF. In DNA form, the CDR3 reads TGTGCCAGCAGTCGGACCCTGAACACTGAAGCTTTCTTT. Filled out from reference TRBV5-8 and TRBJ1-1, the complete variable domain reads EAGVTQSPTHLIKTRGQQATLRCSPISGHTSVYWYQQALGLGLQFLLWYDEGEERNRGNFPPRFSGRQFPNYSSELNVNALELEDSALYLCASSRTLNTEAFFGQGTRLTVV.

V gene TRBV29-1 combines with J gene TRBJ2-5, with D perhaps TRBD2 (5 bases). CDR1 SQVTM and CDR2 ANQGSEA come from the germline V gene. The CDR3 contains 12 residues. The ends were cut back, 4 bases at V and 5 bases at J, with 11 bases in the middle. This CDR3 reads CSVGTLGETQYF. The CDR3 coding sequence is TGCAGCGTTGGGACTCTTGGGGAGACCCAGTACTTC.

The chain couples TRBV7-8 to TRBJ2-7, with a weak D call TRBD1 (5 bases). The V gene lost 2 bases and the J gene lost 7 bases, with 15 bases spanning the gap. The CDR3 runs to 14 residues. Looked up from germline, CDR1 is SGHVS and CDR2 is FQNEAQ. The CDR3 DNA is TGTGCCAGCAGCTTAAAGGGGCCAATGGAAGAGCAGTACTTC. This gives the protein CASSLKGPMEEQYF.

V is TRBV10-3 and J is TRBJ1-5, with D tentatively TRBD1 (6 bases). This CDR3 is 13 amino acids long. Deletions cut 7 bases from V and 7 bases from J, with 14 bases between. Germline CDR1 is ENHRY and CDR2 is SYGVKD. The CDR3 region is CAITPGERQPQHF. The CDR3 DNA reads TGTGCCATCACCCCAGGGGAGCGGCAGCCCCAGCATTTT.

This clone showed up just a few times. This chain links TRBV18 with TRBJ2-1; 8 nucleotides match TRBD1. With V trimmed by 3 bases and J by 8 bases, 6 bases remained unmatched. The CDR3 has 14 amino acids. CDR1 and CDR2 (germline): KGHSH, LQKENI. This CDR3 reads CASSPSQQGDEQFF. The CDR3 DNA follows: TGTGCCAGCTCACCTTCACAACAGGGGGATGAGCAGTTCTTC.